This paragraph covers one T cell receptor beta chain sequence. Beta-chain TCR CDR3 regions were amplified from RNA transcripts. An opening RT-PCR round employed HTBI primers and preceded a second-round multiplex PCR. TCRdb ran MiXCR on the multiplex PCR reads and lists one entry per CDR3 protein. This table holds some 240,000 distinct CDR3 sequences, roughly 50% found once. This entry comes from a study of Graves' ophthalmopathy and Graves' hyperthyroidism. This CDR3 is 13 amino acids long. Looked up from germline, CDR1 is DFQATT and CDR2 is SNEGSKA (reference sequence). The chain combines TRBV20-1 with TRBJ2-2; 8 nucleotides align to TRBD1. This TCR was sampled from an adult man with Graves' ophthalmopathy. Material: peripheral blood. CDR3 bases: TGCAGCGCCAGGGGGACAGGCACCGGGGAGCTGTTTTTT. It translates to CSARGTGTGELFF.